Each of the 10 T cell receptor beta chains below was sequenced from the same sample in a study of T cell changes during pregnancy in multiple sclerosis. The table came from immunoSEQ multiplex PCR; TCRdb's copy has only in-frame clones and leaves some out. The table has about 45,000 clones, about nine tenths seen once. The sequenced sample was PBMCs (not recorded whether the cells were cultured). These receptors were collected from a female donor with multiple sclerosis, enrolled in a pregnancy study.

The chain carries TRBV9 and TRBJ2-2; D ambiguous. Germline V CDR1 and CDR2: SGDLS, YYNGEE. V lost 7 bases and J lost 0, with 10 bases in between. This CDR3 has 14 residues. CDR3 DNA: TGTGCCAGCGGTAAAACGACGAACACCGGGGAGCTGTTTTTT. Protein sequence: CASGKTTNTGELFF. The entire variable domain, with the rest obtained from reference TRBV9 and TRBJ2-2, is as follows: DSGVTQTPKHLITATGQRVTLRCSPRSGDLSVYWYQQSLDQGLQFLIQYYNGEERAKGNILERFSAQQFPDLHSELNLSSLELGDSALYFCASGKTTNTGELFFGEGSRLTVL.

V gene TRBV25-1 combines with J gene TRBJ1-2; no firm D call. Trimming stripped 3 bases from V and 4 bases from J, with 9 bases between. The germline CDR1 and CDR2 sequences are MGHDK and SYGVNS. This CDR3 region has 13 residues. In nucleotides, the CDR3 is TGTGCCAGCAGTGATCATGGCGGCTATGGCTACACCTTC. Protein: CASSDHGGYGYTF.

This chain connects TRBV30 to TRBJ2-7; D is unclear. Germline CDR1 is GTSNPN and CDR2 is SVGIG (reference sequence). The CDR3 is 11 amino acids. V was shortened by 1 base and J by 3 bases, with 4 bases between the two germline ends. CDR3 residues: CAWSGSYEQYF. The CDR3 nucleotides read TGTGCCTGGAGTGGGAGCTACGAGCAGTACTTC.

The gene calls are TRBV19 and TRBJ1-4, with unresolved D. The CDR3 is made up of 15 amino acids. V was shortened by 4 bases and J by 0 bases, with 9 bases between the two germline ends. The germline gives CDR1 LNHDA, CDR2 SQIVND (reference sequence). CDR3 in amino acids: CASSTGATTNEKLFF. In nucleotides, the CDR3 is TGTGCCAGTAGTACGGGCGCAACAACTAATGAAAAACTGTTTTTT.

V and J are TRBV6-1 and TRBJ2-1; 9 nucleotides agree with TRBD2. The CDR3 is made up of 17 amino acids. Trimming at V came to 3 bases and at J to 3 bases, leaving 9 bases not matched to a gene. Germline values: CDR1 MNHNS, CDR2 SASEGT. For the CDR3, the DNA is TGTGCCAGCAGTGACTTTAGCGGGAGATTGATCTACAATGAGCAGTTCTTC. Translating gives CASSDFSGRLIYNEQFF.

The genes are TRBV7-9 and TRBJ2-6; 13 nucleotides line up with TRBD2. In germline, CDR1 is SEHNR, CDR2 FQNEAQ (reference sequence). CDR3 size: 18 residues. After removal of 5 bases from V and 0 bases from J, the junction contained 4 bases not matched to a gene. In nucleotides, the CDR3 is TGTGCCAGCAGCCTGGGGACTAGCGGGGCCTCTGGGGCCAACGTCCTGACTTTC. It yields the protein CASSLGTSGASGANVLTF.

The rearrangement uses TRBV4-1 and TRBJ2-5; 8 bases are a match to TRBD2. Trimming at V came to 4 bases and at J to 5 bases, leaving 9 bases not matched to a gene. The germline gives CDR1 MGHRA, CDR2 YSYEKL. This CDR3 is 15 amino acids long. CDR3 sequence: CASSLGWREVETQYF. Written as DNA, the CDR3 is TGCGCCAGCAGCCTCGGTTGGCGGGAGGTTGAGACCCAGTACTTC.

This clone was detected a few times. V and J are TRBV11-2 and TRBJ2-1, with D unresolved. The CDR3 extends over 17 amino acids. Between the trimmed V and J ends, which lost 0 bases and 1 base, there was a span of 13 bases. The V gene's germline CDR1 is SGHAT and CDR2 FQNNGV. The CDR3 reads CASSLDRIVYSYNEQFF. For the CDR3, the DNA is TGTGCCAGCAGCTTAGATCGGATCGTATATTCCTACAATGAGCAGTTCTTC.

The chain has TRBV19 and TRBJ1-2, with TRBD1 as a possible D gene (5 bases). V lost 2 bases, J lost 3 bases, and 10 bases lay in between. This CDR3 comprises 14 residues. Per the germline V gene, CDR1 is LNHDA and CDR2 is SQIVND (reference sequence). The CDR3 reads CASSIRGRDYGYTF. CDR3 in DNA: TGTGCCAGTAGTATAAGGGGACGCGACTATGGCTACACCTTC.

The rearrangement uses TRBV6-5 and TRBJ1-1; no reliable D call. This CDR3 is 12 amino acids long. V gave up 5 bases and J gave up 6 bases, with 10 bases separating them. Germline V CDR1 and CDR2: MNHEY, SVGAGI. The CDR3 DNA is TGTGCCAGCAGTACCGCGGGTTCTGAAGCTTTCTTT. Translating it yields CASSTAGSEAFF.